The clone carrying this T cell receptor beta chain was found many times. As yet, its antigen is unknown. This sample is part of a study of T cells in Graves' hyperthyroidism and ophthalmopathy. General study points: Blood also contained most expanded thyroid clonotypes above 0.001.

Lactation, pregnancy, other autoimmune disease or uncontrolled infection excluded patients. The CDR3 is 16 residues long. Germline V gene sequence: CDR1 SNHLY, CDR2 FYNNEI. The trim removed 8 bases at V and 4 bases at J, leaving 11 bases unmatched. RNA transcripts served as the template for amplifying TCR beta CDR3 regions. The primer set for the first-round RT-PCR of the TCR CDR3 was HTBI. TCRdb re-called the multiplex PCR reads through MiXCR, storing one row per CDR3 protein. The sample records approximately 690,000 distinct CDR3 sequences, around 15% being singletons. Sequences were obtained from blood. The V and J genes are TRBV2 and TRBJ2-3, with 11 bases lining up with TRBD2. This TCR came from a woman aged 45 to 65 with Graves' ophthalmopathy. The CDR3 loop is CASVKRLAGNSDTQYF. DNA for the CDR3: TGTGCCAGCGTAAAGAGACTAGCGGGAAATTCAGATACGCAGTATTTT.